This T cell receptor (beta chain) is from a study of blood T cell repertoires in COVID-19. The CDR3 has 14 residues. Trimming took 4 bases from V and 0 from J, leaving 10 bases between them. Germline CDR1 is SGHRS and CDR2 is YFSETQ. Profiling relied on immunoSEQ multiplex PCR, and the TCRdb table lists in-frame clones only, not all of them. The sample carries under 150,000 clones, more than 70% recorded once. The TCR comes from a woman in her forties or fifties with acute or convalescent COVID-19. Input material: peripheral blood. The chain couples TRBV5-1 to TRBJ1-1, with TRBD1 as a possible D gene (5 bases). The chain's CDR3 is CASSTQGVNTEAFF. CDR3 nucleotide sequence: TGCGCCAGCAGCACCCAGGGTGTGAACACTGAAGCTTTCTTT.